This is a list of T cell receptor beta chains from one sample in a study of PD-1 blockade in classical Hodgkin lymphoma. The table came from immunoSEQ multiplex PCR; TCRdb's copy has only in-frame clones and leaves some out. The table includes more than 25,000 clones, 70% to 90% detected once. Material: CD4+ T cells from blood. The receptor source for this set is a human donor with classical Hodgkin lymphoma. Both conserved end residues are part of each CDR3. The order of the fields is clone size, V gene, J gene, D gene, CDR3 protein, CDR3 DNA. The D gene is left open where the match is weak. Clone size appears in some rows only: once, few, many, or a class for an expanded clone.

clone_size: .
v_call: TRBV6-5
j_call: TRBJ2-7
d_call: .
cdr3_aa: CASRSTGYYEQYF
cdr3_nt: TGTGCCAGCAGGTCTACAGGGTACTACGAGCAGTACTTC

clone_size: few
v_call: TRBV5-1
j_call: TRBJ2-7
d_call: TRBD2
cdr3_aa: CASSLTSVYEQYF
cdr3_nt: TGCGCCAGCAGCTTAACTAGCGTCTACGAGCAGTACTTC

clone_size: .
v_call: TRBV7-2
j_call: TRBJ2-5
d_call: .
cdr3_aa: CASSLEVVTGGETQYF
cdr3_nt: TGTGCCAGCAGCTTAGAAGTAGTTACCGGAGGGGAGACCCAGTACTTC

clone_size: .
v_call: TRBV28
j_call: TRBJ2-7
d_call: .
cdr3_aa: CASRRGTYEQYF
cdr3_nt: TGTGCCAGCAGGAGGGGGACCTACGAGCAGTACTTC

clone_size: .
v_call: TRBV4-3
j_call: TRBJ1-1
d_call: TRBD1
cdr3_aa: CASSWDRGNTEAFF
cdr3_nt: TGCGCCAGCAGCTGGGACAGGGGGAACACTGAAGCTTTCTTT

clone_size: .
v_call: TRBV7-2
j_call: TRBJ2-3
d_call: .
cdr3_aa: CASSPDRVRGNTDTQYF
cdr3_nt: TGTGCCAGCAGCCCTGACCGGGTCCGCGGGAACACAGATACGCAGTATTTT

clone_size: .
v_call: TRBV29-1
j_call: TRBJ2-1
d_call: TRBD2
cdr3_aa: CSVEALREDNEQFF
cdr3_nt: TGCAGCGTTGAAGCCTTGCGGGAGGACAATGAGCAGTTCTTC

clone_size: .
v_call: TRBV6-6
j_call: TRBJ2-6
d_call: .
cdr3_aa: CATAAGANVLTF
cdr3_nt: TGTGCCACAGCGGCTGGGGCCAACGTCCTGACTTTC

clone_size: .
v_call: TRBV18
j_call: TRBJ2-1
d_call: .
cdr3_aa: CASSPGLEGHNEQFF
cdr3_nt: TGTGCCAGCTCACCCGGACTTGAGGGACACAATGAGCAGTTCTTC

clone_size: .
v_call: TRBV28
j_call: TRBJ1-2
d_call: TRBD1
cdr3_aa: CASNLQGADGYTF
cdr3_nt: TGTGCCAGCAACCTCCAGGGGGCGGATGGCTACACCTTC

clone_size: once
v_call: TRBV5-8
j_call: TRBJ2-2
d_call: .
cdr3_aa: CASSYAGRTGELFF
cdr3_nt: TGTGCCAGCAGCTACGCGGGACGTACCGGGGAGCTGTTTTTT

clone_size: .
v_call: TRBV7-9
j_call: TRBJ2-5
d_call: .
cdr3_aa: CASSASGLSETQYF
cdr3_nt: TGTGCCAGCAGTGCATCGGGATTGAGTGAGACCCAGTACTTC

clone_size: .
v_call: TRBV2
j_call: TRBJ2-1
d_call: TRBD2
cdr3_aa: CASTRTSGSNEQFF
cdr3_nt: TGTGCCAGCACCCGGACTAGCGGGAGTAATGAGCAGTTCTTC

clone_size: .
v_call: TRBV18
j_call: TRBJ1-1
d_call: TRBD1
cdr3_aa: CASSPPGQGNTEAFF
cdr3_nt: TGTGCCAGCTCACCACCGGGACAGGGCAATACTGAAGCTTTCTTT

clone_size: .
v_call: TRBV2
j_call: TRBJ1-5
d_call: .
cdr3_aa: CASNERRGDQPQHF
cdr3_nt: TGTGCCAGCAACGAGCGCAGGGGTGATCAGCCCCAGCATTTT

clone_size: .
v_call: TRBV28
j_call: TRBJ2-7
d_call: .
cdr3_aa: CASSLSGGVYF
cdr3_nt: TGTGCCAGCAGTTTATCTGGCGGGGTGTACTTC

clone_size: .
v_call: TRBV4-1
j_call: TRBJ1-5
d_call: TRBD1
cdr3_aa: CASSPWTGGYQPQHF
cdr3_nt: TGCGCCAGCAGCCCTTGGACAGGAGGATATCAGCCCCAGCATTTT